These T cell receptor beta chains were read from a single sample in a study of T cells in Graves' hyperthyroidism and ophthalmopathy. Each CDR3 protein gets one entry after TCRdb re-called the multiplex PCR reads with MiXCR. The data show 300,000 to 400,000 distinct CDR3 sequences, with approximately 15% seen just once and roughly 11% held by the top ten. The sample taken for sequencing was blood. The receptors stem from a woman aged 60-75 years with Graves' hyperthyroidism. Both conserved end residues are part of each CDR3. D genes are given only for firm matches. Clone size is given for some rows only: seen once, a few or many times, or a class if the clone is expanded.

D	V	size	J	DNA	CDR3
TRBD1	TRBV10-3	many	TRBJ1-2	TGTGCCAGCGGGACAGGGACGCTTGGTGACTATGGCTACACCTTC	CASGTGTLGDYGYTF
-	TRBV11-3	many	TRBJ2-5	TGTGCCAGCAGCTGGACCGCAGCACAAGAGACCCAGTACTTC	CASSWTAAQETQYF
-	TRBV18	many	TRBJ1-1	TGTGCCAGCTCACCAAGCGGGATGAACACTGAAGCTTTCTTT	CASSPSGMNTEAFF
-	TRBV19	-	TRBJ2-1	TGTGCCACTGGTCGAATGGGGACAACAGTTTACAATGAGCAGTTCTTC	CATGRMGTTVYNEQFF
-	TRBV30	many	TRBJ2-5	TGTGCCTGGAGTCAGGGTAGGGGCGAGACCCAGTACTTC	CAWSQGRGETQYF
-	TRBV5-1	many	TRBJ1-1	TGCGCCAGCAGCGGAAATCAGGGGAACACTGAAGCTTTCTTT	CASSGNQGNTEAFF
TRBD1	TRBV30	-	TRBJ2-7	TGTGCCTGGAGGGGACAGGGCGCCTGGGGCGAGCAGTACTTC	CAWRGQGAWGEQYF
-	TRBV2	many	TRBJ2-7	TGTGCCAGCAGTGAAGGGGGGCCCGCTTCCTACGAGCAGTACTTC	CASSEGGPASYEQYF
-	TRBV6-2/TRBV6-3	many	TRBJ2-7	TGTGCCAGCAGTTCCACCCTCGGGGTTTCCTACGAGCAGTACTTC	CASSSTLGVSYEQYF
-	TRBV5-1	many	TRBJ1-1	TGCGCCAGCAGCTTGATATGGGGCACTGAAGCTTTCTTT	CASSLIWGTEAFF
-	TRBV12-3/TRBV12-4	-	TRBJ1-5	TGTGCCAGCAGTGCACTAGGGGATCAGCCCCAGCATTTT	CASSALGDQPQHF
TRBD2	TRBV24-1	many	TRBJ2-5	TGTGCCACCAGTGACCTACTAGCGGGAGGGTTTGAGACCCAGTACTTC	CATSDLLAGGFETQYF
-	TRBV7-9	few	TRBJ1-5	TGTGCCAGCAGCTTATTTTCAGGGATCCCACTGGGCAATCAGCCCCAGCATTTT	CASSLFSGIPLGNQPQHF
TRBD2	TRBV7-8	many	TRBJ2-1	TGTGCCAGCAGCTTACCTAGCGGAGTCTACAATGAGCAGTTCTTC	CASSLPSGVYNEQFF
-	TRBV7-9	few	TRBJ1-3	TGTGCCAGCAGCTTACCCCGCCGGCTTGGGAACACCATATATTTT	CASSLPRRLGNTIYF
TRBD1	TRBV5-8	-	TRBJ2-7	TGTGCCAGCAGTGTGGACAGGTCGAGCGACGAGCAGTACTTC	CASSVDRSSDEQYF
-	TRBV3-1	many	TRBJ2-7	TGTGCCAGCAGCCCTCACCGGGACTGGAGGGACGAGCAGTACTTC	CASSPHRDWRDEQYF
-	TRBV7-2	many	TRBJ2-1	TGTGCCAGCAGCTTATCAAGCTTCCCTTCCTACAATGAGCAGTTCTTC	CASSLSSFPSYNEQFF
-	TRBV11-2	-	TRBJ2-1	TGTGCCAGCAGCTCCCGGGGGACATACAATGAGCAGTTCTTC	CASSSRGTYNEQFF